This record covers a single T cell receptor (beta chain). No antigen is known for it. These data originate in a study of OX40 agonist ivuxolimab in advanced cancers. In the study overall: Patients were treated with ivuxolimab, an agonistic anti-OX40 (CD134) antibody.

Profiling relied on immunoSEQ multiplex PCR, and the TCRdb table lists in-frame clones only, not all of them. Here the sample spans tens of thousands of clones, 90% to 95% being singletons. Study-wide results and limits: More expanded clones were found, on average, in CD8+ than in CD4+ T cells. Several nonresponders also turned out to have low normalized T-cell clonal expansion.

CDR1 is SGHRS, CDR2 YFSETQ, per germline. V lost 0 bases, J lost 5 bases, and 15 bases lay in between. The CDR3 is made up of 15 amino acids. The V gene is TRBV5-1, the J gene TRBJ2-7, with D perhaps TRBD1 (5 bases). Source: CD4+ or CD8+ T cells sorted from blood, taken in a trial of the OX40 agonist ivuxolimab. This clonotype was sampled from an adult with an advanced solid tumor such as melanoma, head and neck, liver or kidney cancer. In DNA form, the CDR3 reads TGCGCCAGCAGCTTGGATTGGGGCTTCTTAGACGAGCAGTACTTC. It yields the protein CASSLDWGFLDEQYF. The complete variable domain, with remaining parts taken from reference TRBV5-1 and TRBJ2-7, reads KAGVTQTPRYLIKTRGQQVTLSCSPISGHRSVSWYQQTPGQGLQFLFEYFSETQRNKGNFPGRFSGRQFSNSRSEMNVSTLELGDSALYLCASSLDWGFLDEQYFGPGTRLTVT.